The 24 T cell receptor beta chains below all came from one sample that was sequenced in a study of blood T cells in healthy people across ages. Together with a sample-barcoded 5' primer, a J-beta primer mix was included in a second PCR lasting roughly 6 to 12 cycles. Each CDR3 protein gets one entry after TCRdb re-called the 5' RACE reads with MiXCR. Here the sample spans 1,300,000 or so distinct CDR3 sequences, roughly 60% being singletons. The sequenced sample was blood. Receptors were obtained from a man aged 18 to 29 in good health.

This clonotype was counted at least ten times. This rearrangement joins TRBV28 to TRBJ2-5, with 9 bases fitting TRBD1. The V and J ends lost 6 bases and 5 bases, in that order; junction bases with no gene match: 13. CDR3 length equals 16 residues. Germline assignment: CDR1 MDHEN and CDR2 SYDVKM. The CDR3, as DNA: TGTGCCAGCAGCCCCCCCGGACAGGGGAGGAAGGAGACCCAGTACTTC. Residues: CASSPPGQGRKETQYF.

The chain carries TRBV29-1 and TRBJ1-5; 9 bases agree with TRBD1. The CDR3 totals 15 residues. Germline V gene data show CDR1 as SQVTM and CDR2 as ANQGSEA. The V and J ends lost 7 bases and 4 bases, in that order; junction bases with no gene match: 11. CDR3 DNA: TGCAGCGCATCCCGGGGACAGGGCCTAAATCAGCCCCAGCATTTT. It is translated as CSASRGQGLNQPQHF.

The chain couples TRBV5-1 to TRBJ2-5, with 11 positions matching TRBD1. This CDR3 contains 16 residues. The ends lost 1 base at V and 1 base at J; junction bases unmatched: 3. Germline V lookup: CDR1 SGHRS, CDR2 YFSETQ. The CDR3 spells CASSLLGTGGQETQYF. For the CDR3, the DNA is TGCGCCAGCAGCTTGCTCGGGACAGGGGGCCAAGAGACCCAGTACTTC.

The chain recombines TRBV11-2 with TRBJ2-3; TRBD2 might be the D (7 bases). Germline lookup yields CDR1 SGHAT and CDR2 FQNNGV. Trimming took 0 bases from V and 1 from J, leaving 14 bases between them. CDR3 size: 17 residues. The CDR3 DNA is TGTGCCAGCAGCTTAGATCGGGGGGCTTTTGGCACAGATACGCAGTATTTT. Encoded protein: CASSLDRGAFGTDTQYF. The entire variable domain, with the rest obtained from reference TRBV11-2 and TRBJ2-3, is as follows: EAGVAQSPRYKIIEKRQSVAFWCNPISGHATLYWYQQILGQGPKLLIQFQNNGVVDDSQLPKDRFSAERLKGVDSTLKIQPAKLEDSAVYLCASSLDRGAFGTDTQYFGPGTRLTVL.

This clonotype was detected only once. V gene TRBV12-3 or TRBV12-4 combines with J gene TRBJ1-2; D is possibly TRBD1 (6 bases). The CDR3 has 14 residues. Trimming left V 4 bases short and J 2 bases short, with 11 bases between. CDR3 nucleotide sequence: TGTGCCAGCAGTTCAGGGGCGGGAAACTATGGCTACACCTTC. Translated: CASSSGAGNYGYTF.

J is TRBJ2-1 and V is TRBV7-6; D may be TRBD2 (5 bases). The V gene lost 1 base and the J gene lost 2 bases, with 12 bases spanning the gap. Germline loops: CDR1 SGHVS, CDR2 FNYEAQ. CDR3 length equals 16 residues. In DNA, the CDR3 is TGTGCCAGCAGCTTAGATGGGGAGTGGCCCTACAATGAGCAGTTCTTC. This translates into CASSLDGEWPYNEQFF. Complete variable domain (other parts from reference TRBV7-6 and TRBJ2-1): GAGVSQSPRYKVTKRGQDVALRCDPISGHVSLYWYRQALGQGPEFLTYFNYEAQQDKSGLPNDRFSAERPEGSISTLTIQRTEQRDSAMYRCASSLDGEWPYNEQFFGPGTRLTVL.

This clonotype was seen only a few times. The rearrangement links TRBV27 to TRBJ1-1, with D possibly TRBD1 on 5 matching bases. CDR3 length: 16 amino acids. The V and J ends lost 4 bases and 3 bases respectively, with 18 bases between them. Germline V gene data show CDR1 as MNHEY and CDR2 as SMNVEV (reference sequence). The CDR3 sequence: CASSYRADIPYTEAFF. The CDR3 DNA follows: TGTGCCAGCAGTTACCGAGCGGACATCCCCTACACTGAAGCTTTCTTT.

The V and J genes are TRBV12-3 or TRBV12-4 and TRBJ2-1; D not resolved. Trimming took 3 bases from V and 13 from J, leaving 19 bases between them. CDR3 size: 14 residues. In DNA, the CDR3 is TGTGCCAGCAGTTTGGGCGGCCTGCAGTTGGAACAGTTCTTC. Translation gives CASSLGGLQLEQFF.

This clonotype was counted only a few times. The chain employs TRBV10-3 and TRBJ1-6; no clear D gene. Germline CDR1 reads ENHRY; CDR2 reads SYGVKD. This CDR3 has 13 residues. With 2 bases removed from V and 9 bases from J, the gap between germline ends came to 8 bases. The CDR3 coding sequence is TGTGCCATCAGTGAGACTTCCATTTCACCCCTCCACTTT. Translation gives CAISETSISPLHF.

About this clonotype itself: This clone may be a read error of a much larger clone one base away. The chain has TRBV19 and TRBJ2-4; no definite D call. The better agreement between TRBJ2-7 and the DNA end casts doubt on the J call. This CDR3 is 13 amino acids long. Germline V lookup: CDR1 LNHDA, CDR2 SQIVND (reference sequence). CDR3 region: CASNTNSVDEQYF. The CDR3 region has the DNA TGTGCCAGTAATACGAACTCGGTGGACGAGCAGTACTTC.

The CDR3 reads CAISEWASRGGVDTQYF. The CDR3 nucleotides are TGTGCCATCAGTGAGTGGGCCTCTCGGGGGGGAGTAGATACGCAGTATTTT. This chain connects TRBV10-3 to TRBJ2-3, with 8 positions matching TRBD2. CDR1 is ENHRY, CDR2 SYGVKD, per germline. This CDR3 contains 17 residues. The ends lost 1 base at V and 5 bases at J; junction bases unmatched: 11.

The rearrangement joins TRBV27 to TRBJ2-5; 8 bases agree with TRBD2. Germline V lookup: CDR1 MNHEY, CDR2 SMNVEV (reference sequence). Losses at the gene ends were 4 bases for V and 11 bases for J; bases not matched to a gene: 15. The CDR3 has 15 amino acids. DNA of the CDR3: TGTGCCAGCAGTTCCTCCCGACTAGCGCGGGTCGCGCAGTACTTC. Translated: CASSSSRLARVAQYF.

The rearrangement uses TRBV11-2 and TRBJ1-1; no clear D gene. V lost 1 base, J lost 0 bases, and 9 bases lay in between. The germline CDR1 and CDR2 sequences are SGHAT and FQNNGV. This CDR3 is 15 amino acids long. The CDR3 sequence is CASSLAANMNTEAFF. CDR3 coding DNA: TGTGCCAGCAGCTTAGCCGCAAACATGAACACTGAAGCTTTCTTT.

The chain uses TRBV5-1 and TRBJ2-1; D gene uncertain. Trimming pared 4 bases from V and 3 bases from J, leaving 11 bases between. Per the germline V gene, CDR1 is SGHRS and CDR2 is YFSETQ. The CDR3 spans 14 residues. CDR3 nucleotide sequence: TGCGCCAGCAGCGTGGACCTACACTACAATGAGCAGTTCTTC. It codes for CASSVDLHYNEQFF.

Here the CDR3 reads CASSVVAGDEKLFF. Written as DNA, the CDR3 is TGTGCCAGCAGCGTAGTGGCAGGGGATGAAAAACTGTTTTTT. The rearrangement uses TRBV9 and TRBJ1-4, with TRBD1 as a possible D gene (6 bases). The germline V and J ends were trimmed by 0 bases and 6 bases, with 9 bases remaining between them. The CDR3 sequence is 14 residues long. The germline V gene encodes CDR1 SGDLS and CDR2 YYNGEE.

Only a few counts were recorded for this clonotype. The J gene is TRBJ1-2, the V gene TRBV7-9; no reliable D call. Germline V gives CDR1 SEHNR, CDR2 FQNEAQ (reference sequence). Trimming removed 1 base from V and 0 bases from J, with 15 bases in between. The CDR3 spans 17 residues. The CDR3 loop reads CASSLEALPRTNYGYTF. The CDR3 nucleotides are TGTGCCAGCAGCTTAGAGGCTCTTCCGCGGACTAACTATGGCTACACCTTC.

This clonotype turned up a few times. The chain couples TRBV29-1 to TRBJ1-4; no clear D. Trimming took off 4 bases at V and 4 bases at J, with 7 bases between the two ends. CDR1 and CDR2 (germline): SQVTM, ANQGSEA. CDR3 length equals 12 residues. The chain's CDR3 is CSVGNRNEKLFF. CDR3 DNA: TGCAGCGTTGGCAATCGTAATGAAAAACTGTTTTTT.

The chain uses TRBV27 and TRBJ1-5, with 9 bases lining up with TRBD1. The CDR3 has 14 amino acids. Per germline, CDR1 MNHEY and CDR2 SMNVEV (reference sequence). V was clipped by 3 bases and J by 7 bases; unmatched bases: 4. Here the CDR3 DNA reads TGTGCCAGCAGTTTGGGGACAGGGAGCCAGCCCCAGCATTTT. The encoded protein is CASSLGTGSQPQHF.

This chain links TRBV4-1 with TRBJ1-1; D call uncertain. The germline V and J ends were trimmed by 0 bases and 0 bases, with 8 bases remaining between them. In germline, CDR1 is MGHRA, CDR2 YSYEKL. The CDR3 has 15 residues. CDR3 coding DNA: TGCGCCAGCAGCCAAGAAAGCGGACTGAACACTGAAGCTTTCTTT. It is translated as CASSQESGLNTEAFF.

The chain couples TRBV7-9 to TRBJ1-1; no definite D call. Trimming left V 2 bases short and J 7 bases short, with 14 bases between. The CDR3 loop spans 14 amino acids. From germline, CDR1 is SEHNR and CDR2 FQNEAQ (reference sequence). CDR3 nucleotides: TGTGCCAGCAGCTTAAACAGCTTTATCAGTGAAGCTTTCTTT. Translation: CASSLNSFISEAFF.

The CDR3 DNA sequence: TGTGCCAGCAGCCCCACCCCCGGCCGGGAAGGAATGGGCACTGAAGCTTTCTTT. It yields the protein CASSPTPGREGMGTEAFF. The chain employs TRBV14 and TRBJ1-1; D call uncertain. The V end lost 4 bases, the J end lost 4 bases, and 25 bases lay between the germline ends. CDR1 SGHDN and CDR2 FVKESK come from the germline V gene. CDR3 length: 18 residues. Variable domain in full (rest from reference TRBV14 and TRBJ1-1): EAGVTQFPSHSVIEKGQTVTLRCDPISGHDNLYWYRRVMGKEIKFLLHFVKESKQDESGMPNNRFLAERTGGTYSTLKVQPAELEDSGVYFCASSPTPGREGMGTEAFFGQGTRLTVV.

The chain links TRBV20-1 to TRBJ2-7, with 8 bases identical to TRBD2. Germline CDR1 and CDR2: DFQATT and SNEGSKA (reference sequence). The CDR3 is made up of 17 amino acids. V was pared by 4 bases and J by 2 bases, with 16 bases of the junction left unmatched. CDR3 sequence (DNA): TGCAGTGCTAAGGGGGGCGCGGAGACTAGCGACCCCTACGAGCAGTACTTC. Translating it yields CSAKGGAETSDPYEQYF.

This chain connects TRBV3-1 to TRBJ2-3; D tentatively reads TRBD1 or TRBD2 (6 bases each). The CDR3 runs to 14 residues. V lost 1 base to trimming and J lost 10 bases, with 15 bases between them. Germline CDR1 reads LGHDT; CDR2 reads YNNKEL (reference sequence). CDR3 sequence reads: CASSQASTGGSQYF. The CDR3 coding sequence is TGTGCCAGCAGCCAAGCCTCAACCGGGGGCTCGCAGTATTTT.

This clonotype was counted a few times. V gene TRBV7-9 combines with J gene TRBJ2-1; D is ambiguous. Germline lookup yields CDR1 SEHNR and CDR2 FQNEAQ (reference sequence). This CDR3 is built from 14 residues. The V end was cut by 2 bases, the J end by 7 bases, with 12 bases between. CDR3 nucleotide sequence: TGTGCCAGCAGCTTAACGGCTGGCAAGAATGAGCAGTTCTTC. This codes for CASSLTAGKNEQFF.